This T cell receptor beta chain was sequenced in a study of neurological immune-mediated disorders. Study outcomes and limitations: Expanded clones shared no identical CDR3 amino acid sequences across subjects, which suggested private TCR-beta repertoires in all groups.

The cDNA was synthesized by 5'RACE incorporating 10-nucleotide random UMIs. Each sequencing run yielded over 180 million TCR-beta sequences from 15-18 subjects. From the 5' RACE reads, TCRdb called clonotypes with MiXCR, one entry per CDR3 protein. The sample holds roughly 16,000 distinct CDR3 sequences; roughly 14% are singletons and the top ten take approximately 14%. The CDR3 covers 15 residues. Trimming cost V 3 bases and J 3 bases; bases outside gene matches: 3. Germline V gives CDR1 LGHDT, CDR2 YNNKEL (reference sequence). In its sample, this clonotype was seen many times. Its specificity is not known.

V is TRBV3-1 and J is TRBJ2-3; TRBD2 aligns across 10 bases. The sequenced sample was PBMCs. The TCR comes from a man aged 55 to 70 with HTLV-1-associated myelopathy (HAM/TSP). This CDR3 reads CASSHRLAGTDTQYF. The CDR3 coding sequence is TGTGCCAGCAGCCATCGACTAGCGGGTACAGATACGCAGTATTTT.